These 30 T cell receptor beta chains were all obtained from the same sample, sequenced in a study of vaccination effects on CD4 cells after COVID-19. These receptors' antigens are unknown. The protocol was immunoSEQ multiplex PCR, while the TCRdb copy is restricted to in-frame clones and leaves out a portion. The sample carries some 68,000 clones, approximately 70% recorded once. Sequencing was preceded by expansion of antigen-specific CD4+ T cells with viral peptide pools in the ViraFEST assay. Following culture for more than 9 days, CD4+ T cells were isolated. The study found no prior SARS-CoV-2 infection in the vaccine recipients, who tested negative for nucleocapsid antibodies. The specimen comprised CD4+ T cells from PBMCs cultured with HCoV-OC43 spike peptides, sampled before COVID-19 vaccination. Subset meaning: HCoV-OC43 spike overlapping peptide pool stimulation. These receptors came from a human donor who received a COVID-19 vaccine.

The V gene is TRBV29-1, the J gene TRBJ2-5; TRBD1 or TRBD2 may be the D gene (5 bases each). The CDR3 spans 17 residues. From germline, CDR1 is SQVTM and CDR2 ANQGSEA. Between the trimmed V and J ends, which lost 6 bases and 1 base, there was a span of 24 bases. The CDR3 DNA reads TGCAGCGTCGCACGTCGATGGGACGGTGGGCTCCAAGAGACCCAGTACTTC. It yields the protein CSVARRWDGGLQETQYF.

The chain couples TRBV14 to TRBJ1-3, with TRBD1 matching 8 bases. The CDR3 runs to 17 residues. Per the germline V gene, CDR1 is SGHDN and CDR2 is FVKESK. After removal of 2 bases from V and 1 base from J, the junction contained 7 bases not matched to a gene. CDR3 loop: CASSQWTGIFSGNTIYF. CDR3 in DNA: TGTGCCAGCAGCCAATGGACAGGGATTTTTTCTGGAAACACCATATATTTT. Together with reference TRBV14 and TRBJ1-3, the CDR3 gives the full variable domain: EAGVTQFPSHSVIEKGQTVTLRCDPISGHDNLYWYRRVMGKEIKFLLHFVKESKQDESGMPNNRFLAERTGGTYSTLKVQPAELEDSGVYFCASSQWTGIFSGNTIYFGEGSWLTVV.

The sample holds one count of this clone. The gene calls are TRBV18 and TRBJ2-5; no clear D gene. V was shortened by 1 base and J by 5 bases, with 17 bases between the two germline ends. The CDR3 sequence is 16 residues long. In germline, CDR1 is KGHSH, CDR2 LQKENI. This CDR3 is CASSPQGGLNDETQYF. The CDR3 DNA is TGTGCCAGCTCACCACAGGGTGGGTTGAATGACGAGACCCAGTACTTC.

Comment on this clone: The same CDR3 can be traced to other DNA sequences in this sample. This chain connects TRBV24-1 to TRBJ2-1; 9 bases are shared with TRBD2. The J segment lost 7 bases and the V segment lost 3 bases, leaving 9 bases of the junction unmatched. This CDR3 is 16 amino acids long. Germline CDR1 is KGHDR and CDR2 is SFDVKD. CDR3 amino acids: CATSDHGGGAGNEQFF. The CDR3 nucleotides are TGTGCCACCAGTGATCACGGCGGGGGGGCCGGAAATGAGCAGTTCTTC.

The rearrangement links TRBV14 to TRBJ2-5, with D possibly matching TRBD2 (5 bases). Per germline, CDR1 SGHDN and CDR2 FVKESK. The V end lost 3 bases, the J end lost 4 bases, and 9 bases lay between the germline ends. The CDR3 runs to 13 residues. The CDR3: CASSQAGSETQYF. The DNA for the CDR3 is TGTGCCAGCAGCCAGGCGGGTTCAGAGACCCAGTACTTC.

This sequence joins TRBV12-5 and TRBJ2-2; 7 nucleotides align to TRBD1. The germline gives CDR1 LGHNT, CDR2 FRNRAP. V dropped 5 bases and J dropped 7; count of bases not matched to a gene: 16. The CDR3 spans 17 residues. The CDR3 loop is CASGTPTGDPFVGELFF. Written as DNA, the CDR3 is TGTGCTAGTGGTACCCCAACAGGGGACCCTTTCGTCGGGGAGCTGTTTTTT.

In this sample, this clone turned up once. The V call is TRBV11-2, the J call TRBJ2-1; D possibly corresponds to TRBD1 (5 bases). CDR1 and CDR2 (germline): SGHAT, FQNNGV. CDR3 length equals 15 residues. V shed 1 base and J shed 6 bases, with 13 bases lying between them. The CDR3 DNA follows: TGTGCCAGCAGCTTAGTGGGTTGGCAGGGCAATGAGCAGTTCTTC. Translated: CASSLVGWQGNEQFF.

This clone was counted only a few times. The chain combines TRBV9 with TRBJ2-2, with 7 bases matching TRBD2. V lost 6 bases to trimming and J lost 2 bases; unmatched junction nucleotides: 7. CDR3 length equals 15 residues. Germline-derived CDR1 and CDR2 are SGDLS and YYNGEE. The chain's CDR3 is CASTQGGPNTGELFF. In DNA, the CDR3 is TGTGCCAGCACCCAGGGAGGGCCCAACACCGGGGAGCTGTTTTTT.

The genes are TRBV6-5 and TRBJ2-7, with unresolved D. The V and J ends lost 7 bases and 0 bases respectively, with 13 bases between them. Germline V gives CDR1 MNHEY, CDR2 SVGAGI. The CDR3 has 14 amino acids. Here the CDR3 DNA reads TGTGCCAGCACCCCGACCCGAAGCTCCTACGAGCAGTACGTC. This gives the protein CASTPTRSSYEQYV.

This sequence joins TRBV18 and TRBJ1-1; the D gene is possibly TRBD1 (5 bases). CDR3 length: 12 amino acids. Germline lookup yields CDR1 KGHSH and CDR2 LQKENI. V gave up 5 bases and J gave up 2 bases, with 6 bases separating them. As DNA, the CDR3 is TGTGCCAGCTCAACAGGTAACACTGAAGCTTTCTTT. Amino acid sequence: CASSTGNTEAFF.

This sequence joins TRBV2 and TRBJ2-5; the D gene could be TRBD1 or TRBD2 (7 bases each). V lost 6 bases and J lost 9, with 20 bases in between. CDR1 is SNHLY, CDR2 FYNNEI, per germline. This CDR3 region has 14 residues. Written as DNA, the CDR3 is TGTGCCAGCAGAGAGGGGGCCGGGAGGTTATCCCAGTACTTC. Encoded protein: CASREGAGRLSQYF.

This chain connects TRBV7-2 to TRBJ1-4; 7 bases align to TRBD1. This CDR3 contains 14 residues. Germline V CDR1 and CDR2: SGHTA, FQGNSA. V shed 3 bases, J shed 4 bases, and the junction held 2 bases outside the gene matches. CDR3: CASSLTGSNEKLFF. The CDR3 bases are TGTGCCAGCAGCTTGACAGGGAGTAATGAAAAACTGTTTTTT.

For the CDR3, the DNA is TGTGCCACCAGTGATCCCACGATCGGGCCAGATACGCAGTATTTT. Its protein is CATSDPTIGPDTQYF. V gene TRBV24-1 combines with J gene TRBJ2-3; D gene ambiguous. Germline loops: CDR1 KGHDR, CDR2 SFDVKD. Trimming shortened V by 3 bases and J by 4 bases, and 13 bases separated the two germline ends. The CDR3 is 15 residues long.

The chain has TRBV6-6 and TRBJ1-5; D might be TRBD1 (6 bases). The CDR3 has 14 amino acids. The V gene lost 2 bases and the J gene lost 6 bases, with 11 bases spanning the gap. Germline assignment: CDR1 MNHNY and CDR2 SVGAGI (reference sequence). The CDR3 coding sequence is TGTGCCAGCAGTTACGGCGGGGACACTCAGCCCCAGCATTTT. Translated: CASSYGGDTQPQHF.

This clone appeared a few times. This rearrangement joins TRBV4-1 to TRBJ2-7; D remains ambiguous. The CDR3 spans 15 residues. V gave up 8 bases and J gave up 3 bases, with 20 bases separating them. The germline CDR1 and CDR2 sequences are MGHRA and YSYEKL. The CDR3 is CASSKSPVGDYEQYV. CDR3 nucleotide sequence: TGCGCCAGCTCAAAGAGCCCCGTTGGGGACTACGAGCAGTACGTC.

The genes are TRBV19 and TRBJ2-2; TRBD1 aligns across 10 bases. The V and J ends lost 3 bases and 1 base, in that order; junction bases with no gene match: 5. CDR3 length equals 17 residues. CDR1 and CDR2 (germline): LNHDA, SQIVND (reference sequence). In DNA form, the CDR3 reads TGTGCCAGTAGTATGACGAGGACAGGGGGGAACACCGGGGAGCTGTTTTTT. This sequence encodes CASSMTRTGGNTGELFF.

This clone was detected once. This sequence joins TRBV24-1 and TRBJ2-3; D might be TRBD1 (6 bases). Trimming took off 4 bases at V and 1 base at J, with 14 bases between the two ends. The CDR3 is made up of 16 amino acids. Germline CDR1 KGHDR, CDR2 SFDVKD. CDR3 residues: CATSDPNRQGTDTQYF. The CDR3 DNA reads as TGTGCCACCAGTGACCCCAACAGACAGGGCACAGATACGCAGTATTTT.

The genes are TRBV5-8 and TRBJ2-3; no clear D. Germline V gene lookup returns CDR1 SGHTS and CDR2 YDEGEE. The germline V and J ends were trimmed by 7 bases and 2 bases, with 26 bases remaining between them. The CDR3 loop spans 18 amino acids. The CDR3 here is CASPIAVAPRSYTDTQYF. CDR3 nucleotides: TGTGCCAGCCCTATCGCGGTAGCCCCCCGCAGCTACACAGATACGCAGTATTTT.

The chain couples TRBV5-8 to TRBJ2-4, with D possibly being TRBD1 (5 bases). The CDR3 sequence is 17 residues long. Germline values: CDR1 SGHTS, CDR2 YDEGEE. Trimming pared 4 bases from V and 0 bases from J, leaving 17 bases between. The CDR3 coding sequence is TGTGCCAGCAGCAAGACAAGACAGCCCCTAGCCAAAAACATTCAGTACTTC. Translating gives CASSKTRQPLAKNIQYF.

This clone was found a few times. The chain employs TRBV10-1 and TRBJ1-6; no clear D gene. The germline V gene has CDR1 WNHNN and CDR2 SYGVQD (reference sequence). Deletions cut 5 bases from V and 9 bases from J, with 14 bases between. The CDR3 has 14 amino acids. The CDR3: CASSPGRTLSPLHF. The CDR3 DNA follows: TGCGCCAGCAGTCCTGGACGGACCCTTTCACCCCTCCACTTT.

The chain is built from TRBV2 and TRBJ1-1; D unresolved. The germline V gene encodes CDR1 SNHLY and CDR2 FYNNEI. V was shortened by 7 bases and J by 1 base, with 7 bases between the two germline ends. There are 12 residues in the CDR3. Written as DNA, the CDR3 is TGTGCCAGCAAACTTTGGAACACTGAAGCTTTCTTT. It translates to CASKLWNTEAFF.

This clone came up a few times. The DNA for the CDR3 is TGTGCCAGCAGCTGGCGCAGAGGAGAGACCCAGTACTTC. Translated, it gives CASSWRRGETQYF. The rearrangement links TRBV11-2 to TRBJ2-5; D gene ambiguous. The V end lost 4 bases, the J end lost 4 bases, and 10 bases lay between the germline ends. The CDR3 is 13 residues long. Looked up from germline, CDR1 is SGHAT and CDR2 is FQNNGV.

This rearrangement joins TRBV5-1 to TRBJ1-2; 9 positions match TRBD1. V was clipped by 4 bases and J by 2 bases; unmatched bases: 6. CDR1 and CDR2 (germline): SGHRS, YFSETQ. CDR3 length: 15 amino acids. The CDR3 sequence is CASSQPGQGNYGYTF. CDR3 nucleotides: TGCGCCAGCAGCCAGCCGGGACAGGGAAACTATGGCTACACCTTC.

A word on this clone: Its ends do not fully match the called genes, so a read error is possible. This rearrangement joins TRBV24-1 to TRBJ2-3; the D gene is possibly TRBD1 (5 bases). Per germline, CDR1 KGHDR and CDR2 SFDVKD. The CDR3 contains 12 residues. In DNA form, the CDR3 reads TGTGCCACCAGTGCCGAATCCCAGGGCGTGGATTTT. Its protein is CATSAESQGVDF.

The chain recombines TRBV2 with TRBJ1-6, with D possibly TRBD1 on 6 matching bases. V was trimmed by 4 bases and J by 4 bases, leaving 14 bases between them. Germline assignment: CDR1 SNHLY and CDR2 FYNNEI. This CDR3 has 16 amino acids. The DNA for the CDR3 is TGTGCCAGCAGTGTGGGGGGCAGGGAGTATAATTCACCCCTCCACTTT. Protein product: CASSVGGREYNSPLHF.

The genes are TRBV12-3 or TRBV12-4 and TRBJ1-2; 10 positions agree with TRBD1. The CDR3 covers 13 residues. V shed 6 bases and J 7 bases; nucleotides not matched to a gene: 5. CDR3 loop: CASSRQGARGYTF. The CDR3 nucleotides are TGTGCCAGCAGCAGACAGGGGGCTCGTGGCTACACCTTC.

The V call is TRBV18, the J call TRBJ1-1, with 7 bases aligning to TRBD1. There are 17 residues in the CDR3. Germline V gives CDR1 KGHSH, CDR2 LQKENI. V was pared by 2 bases and J by 1 base, with 10 bases of the junction left unmatched. Here the CDR3 DNA reads TGTGCCAGCTCACCAAACGACAGGGTAGTGGGGAACACTGAAGCTTTCTTT. It translates to CASSPNDRVVGNTEAFF. The full variable domain, rest sourced from reference TRBV18 and TRBJ1-1, is NAGVMQNPRHLVRRRGQEARLRCSPMKGHSHVYWYRQLPEEGLKFMVYLQKENIIDESGMPKERFSAEFPKEGPSILRIQQVVRGDSAAYFCASSPNDRVVGNTEAFFGQGTRLTVV.

The V and J genes are TRBV24-1 and TRBJ2-1; D gene uncertain. The CDR3 loop spans 16 amino acids. The germline V and J ends were trimmed by 3 bases and 3 bases, with 14 bases remaining between them. CDR1 KGHDR and CDR2 SFDVKD come from the germline V gene. CDR3 residues: CATSDGSGFYYNEQFF. In DNA form, the CDR3 reads TGTGCCACCAGTGATGGGTCAGGTTTTTACTACAATGAGCAGTTCTTC.

In this sample, this clone turned up once. V usage is TRBV4-1 and J usage is TRBJ1-5, with D unresolved. From germline, CDR1 is MGHRA and CDR2 YSYEKL. This CDR3 is built from 15 residues. V was pared by 1 base and J by 6 bases, with 13 bases between. The CDR3 DNA reads TGCGCCAGCAGCCAAGTAAGAGGTATTAGTCAGCCCCAGCATTTT. Amino acid sequence: CASSQVRGISQPQHF.

The chain is built from TRBV5-1 and TRBJ2-1; TRBD1 matches 9 bases. There are 17 residues in the CDR3. Losses at the gene ends were 4 bases for V and 4 bases for J; bases not matched to a gene: 12. CDR1 is SGHRS and CDR2 is YFSETQ in the germline V gene. The CDR3 here is CASSRQTGTGSYNEQFF. The CDR3 nucleotides read TGCGCCAGCAGCCGTCAGACCGGGACAGGGTCTTACAATGAGCAGTTCTTC.